The clone carrying this T cell receptor beta chain was observed a few times. This entry comes from a study of blood T cells in healthy people across ages. The authors ran a second PCR of about 6 to 12 cycles using a sample-barcoded 5' primer and a J-beta primer mix. TCRdb ran MiXCR on the 5' RACE reads and lists one entry per CDR3 protein. Here the sample spans hundreds of thousands of distinct CDR3 sequences, 46% being singletons. The CDR3 runs to 14 residues. Trimming took off 1 base at V and 9 bases at J, with 13 bases between the two ends. The germline V gene has CDR1 SGHAT and CDR2 FQNNGV. Material for sequencing was blood. The receptor was isolated from a man older than 75 in good health. This sequence joins TRBV11-2 and TRBJ2-1; tentative D call: TRBD2 (5 bases). The DNA for the CDR3 is TGTGCCAGCAGCTTAGCTTCCCGGGGTGGTGAGCAGTTCTTC. This translates into CASSLASRGGEQFF. The variable domain in full, completed from reference TRBV11-2 and TRBJ2-1, reads EAGVAQSPRYKIIEKRQSVAFWCNPISGHATLYWYQQILGQGPKLLIQFQNNGVVDDSQLPKDRFSAERLKGVDSTLKIQPAKLEDSAVYLCASSLASRGGEQFFGPGTRLTVL.